This TCR beta chain was captured in a study of response to subunit inactivated influenza vaccine. Findings of the study overall: New T cells are recruited in small numbers by each seasonal influenza vaccination, according to the authors' suggestion.

TCRdb called the RT-PCR reads again in MiXCR, with one record for every CDR3 protein. The sample records around 520,000 distinct CDR3 sequences, about 25% being singletons. Germline loops: CDR1 DFQATT, CDR2 SNEGSKA (reference sequence). V was cut by 4 bases and J by 2 bases, with 15 bases left in between. CDR3 length equals 14 residues. Remarks on this clonotype: No antigen is known for it.

Sequencing used CD4+ T cells sorted from PBMCs, obtained 5 days after vaccination. The rearrangement joins TRBV20-1 to TRBJ2-7; possible D gene TRBD2, 6 bases. The clonotype was recovered from a man between 45 and 60 years old who received an inactivated influenza vaccine. Here the CDR3 DNA reads TGCAGTGCTATGAGGTTAGCGGTCGCCTACGAGCAGTACTTC. It yields the protein CSAMRLAVAYEQYF.